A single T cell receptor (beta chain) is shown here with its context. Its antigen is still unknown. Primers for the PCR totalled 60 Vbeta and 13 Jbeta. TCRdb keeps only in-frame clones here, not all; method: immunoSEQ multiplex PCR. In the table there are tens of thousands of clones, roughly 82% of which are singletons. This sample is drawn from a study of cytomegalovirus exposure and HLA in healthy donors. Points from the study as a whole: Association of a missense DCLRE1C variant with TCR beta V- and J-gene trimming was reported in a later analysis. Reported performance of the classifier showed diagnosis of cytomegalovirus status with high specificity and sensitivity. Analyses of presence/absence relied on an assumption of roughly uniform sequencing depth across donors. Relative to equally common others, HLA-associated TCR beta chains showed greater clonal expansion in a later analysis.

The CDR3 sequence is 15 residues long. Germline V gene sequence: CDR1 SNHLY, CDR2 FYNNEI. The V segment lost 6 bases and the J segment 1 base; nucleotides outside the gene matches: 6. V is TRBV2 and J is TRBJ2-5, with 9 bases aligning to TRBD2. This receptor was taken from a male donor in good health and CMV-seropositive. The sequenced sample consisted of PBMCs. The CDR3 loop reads CASSYSGGLQETQYF. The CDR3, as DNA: TGTGCCAGCAGCTATAGCGGGGGCCTCCAAGAGACCCAGTACTTC.